This T cell receptor (beta chain) was retrieved from a study of T cells in Graves' hyperthyroidism and ophthalmopathy. About the study: Upon initial diagnosis and before any treatment, peripheral blood was collected.

TCR beta CDR3 region amplification was performed from RNA transcripts. HTBI primers drove first-round RT-PCR of the TCR CDR3. TCRdb analysed the multiplex PCR reads with MiXCR anew, one entry per CDR3 protein. The profile shows 700,000 or so distinct CDR3 sequences, roughly 17% of them singletons. Patients aged 18 to 65 had newly diagnosed hyperthyroidism lasting under 2 months. Broader study findings: Ophthalmopathy and stable hyperthyroidism were told apart by a 13 V-J model. Most clonotypes expanded in the thyroid (above 0.001) were also present in blood.

This clonotype was counted only a few times. What it binds is unknown. The sequence came from a man aged 18 to 29 with Graves' hyperthyroidism. Specimen: blood.

CDR3 nucleotide sequence: TGTGCCAGCAGTTTTCCCGGGACTAGCGGGAAGGACGGGGAGCTGTTTTTT. Translation gives CASSFPGTSGKDGELFF. This sequence joins TRBV27 and TRBJ2-2; TRBD2 matches at 13 bases. The length of the CDR3 is 17 residues. CDR1 MNHEY and CDR2 SMNVEV come from the germline V gene (reference sequence). The V gene end was trimmed by 3 bases and the J gene end by 7 bases; junction bases not matched to a gene: 8.